These 23 T cell receptor beta chains originate from one sample sequenced in a study of shared T cell receptors in the human thymus. The repertoire was sequenced with immunoSEQ multiplex PCR; TCRdb's copy has only in-frame clones and lacks some. The sample consists of hundreds of thousands of clones, 80% to 90% of them appearing once. This sample also belongs to another study, concerning human thymus T cells.

Sequencing was done on a sample of thymocytes. The receptor source for this set is a boy less than two years old with a congenital heart defect.

On this clone: In the same sample, other DNA sequences code for this CDR3. The V and J genes are TRBV15 and TRBJ1-5; maybe TRBD1 (5 bases). This CDR3 spans 13 amino acids. Trimming cost V 3 bases and J 5 bases, with 8 bases left between them. Germline CDR1 LNHNV, CDR2 YYDKDF (reference sequence). The CDR3 sequence: CATSRGGDQPQHF. The CDR3 DNA reads TGTGCCACCAGCAGGGGGGGGGATCAGCCCCAGCATTTT.

The rearrangement uses TRBV28 and TRBJ1-6, with a weak D call TRBD1 (5 bases). Trimming stripped 2 bases from V and 5 bases from J, with 10 bases between. The germline V gene has CDR1 MDHEN and CDR2 SYDVKM. The CDR3 is made up of 15 amino acids. This chain's CDR3 is CASSLTTRDNSPLHF. CDR3 sequence (DNA): TGTGCCAGCAGTTTAACGACCAGGGATAATTCACCCCTCCACTTT.

The V and J genes are TRBV9 and TRBJ2-3; D is perhaps TRBD1 (7 bases). The germline V and J ends were trimmed by 0 bases and 0 bases, with 14 bases remaining between them. Germline CDR1 reads SGDLS; CDR2 reads YYNGEE. The CDR3 runs 17 residues. The DNA for the CDR3 is TGTGCCAGCAGCGTAGGGGCGACAGGGACTAGCACAGATACGCAGTATTTT. Translated, it gives CASSVGATGTSTDTQYF.

V and J are TRBV30 and TRBJ2-7, with D maybe TRBD1 (5 bases). With 0 bases removed from V and 3 bases from J, the gap between germline ends came to 12 bases. Per germline, CDR1 GTSNPN and CDR2 SVGIG (reference sequence). The CDR3 contains 14 residues. The chain's CDR3 is CAWSVSQRGYEQYF. The CDR3 bases are TGTGCCTGGAGTGTTTCCCAAAGGGGCTACGAGCAGTACTTC.

The V call is TRBV9, the J call TRBJ2-3, with 7 bases matching TRBD2. V lost 3 bases and J lost 2; bases outside the gene matches: 6. The CDR3 contains 15 residues. Germline loops: CDR1 SGDLS, CDR2 YYNGEE. The CDR3 DNA is TGTGCCAGCAGCGAGAGAGCGGGGAACACAGATACGCAGTATTTT. The encoded protein is CASSERAGNTDTQYF.

This clone was observed a handful of times. The chain employs TRBV5-8 and TRBJ1-3; no clear D gene. The V gene's germline CDR1 is SGHTS and CDR2 YDEGEE. Trimming removed 0 bases from V and 2 bases from J, with 9 bases in between. The CDR3 length is 15 residues. The CDR3 loop is CASSLGREPGNTIYF. In DNA, the CDR3 is TGTGCCAGCAGCTTGGGCCGGGAACCTGGAAACACCATATATTTT.

The chain links TRBV13 to TRBJ1-1; unclear D gene. In germline, CDR1 is PRHDT, CDR2 FYEKMQ (reference sequence). The CDR3 consists of 14 residues. V shed 4 bases and J shed 0 bases, with 9 bases lying between them. The CDR3 protein is CASSSATVNTEAFF. The CDR3 region has the DNA TGTGCCAGCAGCTCGGCCACAGTGAACACTGAAGCTTTCTTT.

The chain couples TRBV19 to TRBJ1-5; a possible D gene is TRBD1 (6 bases). V lost 0 bases and J lost 5, with 20 bases in between. In germline, CDR1 is LNHDA, CDR2 SQIVND (reference sequence). This CDR3 region has 18 residues. For the CDR3, the DNA is TGTGCCAGTAGTATAGATCGAGGACGCCAGGGGAGGGATCAGCCCCAGCATTTT. This codes for CASSIDRGRQGRDQPQHF.

This clone was detected once. The chain uses TRBV7-2 and TRBJ2-2, with 7 bases matching TRBD2. Germline CDR1 and CDR2: SGHTA and FQGNSA. V shed 2 bases and J 7 bases; nucleotides not matched to a gene: 7. The CDR3 length is 15 residues. The CDR3 is CASSLFAGEGGELFF. DNA for the CDR3: TGTGCCAGCAGCTTATTCGCGGGAGAAGGCGGGGAGCTGTTTTTT. The full variable domain, rest sourced from reference TRBV7-2 and TRBJ2-2, is GAGVSQSPSNKVTEKGKDVELRCDPISGHTALYWYRQSLGQGLEFLIYFQGNSAPDKSGLPSDRFSAERTGGSVSTLTIQRTQQEDSAVYLCASSLFAGEGGELFFGEGSRLTVL.

V gene TRBV11-2 combines with J gene TRBJ2-1; 10 nucleotides align to TRBD1. Germline trimming cut 4 bases from V and 7 bases from J; bases unmatched to any gene: 10. CDR1 is SGHAT, CDR2 FQNNGV, per germline. There are 16 residues in the CDR3. CDR3 in DNA: TGTGCCAGCAGCTCGTCCCGGGACAGGGGCGTGAATGAGCAGTTCTTC. This codes for CASSSSRDRGVNEQFF.

The chain carries TRBV4-1 and TRBJ2-1; TRBD2 matches 10 bases. CDR3 length equals 14 residues. Trimming at V came to 4 bases and at J to 6 bases, leaving 3 bases not matched to a gene. Germline values: CDR1 MGHRA, CDR2 YSYEKL. In DNA form, the CDR3 reads TGCGCCAGCAGCCCCAGCGGGGGGGTCAATGAGCAGTTCTTC. Amino acids: CASSPSGGVNEQFF.

This chain joins TRBV28 and TRBJ2-5, with 8 nucleotides matching TRBD2. Germline lookup yields CDR1 MDHEN and CDR2 SYDVKM. With 5 bases clipped from V and 5 bases from J, the junction kept 7 bases outside the gene matches. The CDR3 is 14 residues long. CDR3 nucleotides: TGTGCCAGCAGTCCGGGGGGGCGCGCCGAGACCCAGTACTTC. Residues: CASSPGGRAETQYF.

The rearrangement links TRBV25-1 to TRBJ1-2, with D uncertain. This CDR3 spans 12 amino acids. Trimming cost V 2 bases and J 8 bases, with 9 bases left between them. From germline, CDR1 is MGHDK and CDR2 SYGVNS. The DNA of the CDR3 is TGTGCCAGCAGTGAAAGGACTCGGGGCTACACCTTC. Translated: CASSERTRGYTF.

This chain connects TRBV9 to TRBJ2-1; the match to TRBD1 covers 7 bases. The CDR3 has 16 amino acids. Germline assignment: CDR1 SGDLS and CDR2 YYNGEE. V shed 4 bases, J shed 1 base, and the junction held 8 bases outside the gene matches. The CDR3, as DNA: TGTGCCAGCAGCAACTTCCGGGACAGTTCCTACAATGAGCAGTTCTTC. Protein sequence: CASSNFRDSSYNEQFF.

V is TRBV19 and J is TRBJ2-1, with a weak D call TRBD2 (5 bases). Trimming shortened V by 0 bases and J by 6 bases, and 15 bases separated the two germline ends. CDR3 length: 16 residues. The germline CDR1 and CDR2 sequences are LNHDA and SQIVND (reference sequence). CDR3 loop: CASSIDPTSRANEQFF. In DNA form, the CDR3 reads TGTGCCAGTAGTATAGACCCCACTAGTAGGGCCAATGAGCAGTTCTTC.

This clone was found a few times. The V gene is TRBV5-1, the J gene TRBJ2-7, with TRBD1 matching 8 bases. With V trimmed by 4 bases and J by 3 bases, 9 bases remained unmatched. CDR1 SGHRS and CDR2 YFSETQ come from the germline V gene. The CDR3 runs to 15 residues. CDR3 in amino acids: CASSTRTGFDYEQYF. For the CDR3, the DNA is TGCGCCAGCAGCACCAGGACAGGGTTTGACTACGAGCAGTACTTC.

CDR3: CASSQEMATGSYEQYF. The DNA for the CDR3 is TGCGCCAGCAGCCAAGAAATGGCCACAGGATCCTACGAGCAGTACTTC. The genes are TRBV4-3 and TRBJ2-7; D is perhaps TRBD1 (5 bases). In germline, CDR1 is LGHNA, CDR2 YSLEER. The CDR3 consists of 16 residues. The ends were cut back, 0 bases at V and 1 base at J, with 13 bases in the middle.

For this clone: Different DNA sequences within this sample yield the same CDR3. The gene calls are TRBV15 and TRBJ1-6; D perhaps matches TRBD1 (5 bases). The CDR3 loop spans 16 amino acids. The germline gives CDR1 LNHNV, CDR2 YYDKDF (reference sequence). V was pared by 5 bases and J by 10 bases, with 21 bases between. The CDR3 DNA reads TGTGCCACCAGCCCCCCTTGGGCAGGGCGAGAATCACCCCTCCACTTT. It translates to CATSPPWAGRESPLHF.

This sequence joins TRBV7-6 and TRBJ1-5, with TRBD1 matching 7 bases. Unmatched junction bases numbered 13, after V lost 0 bases and J lost 5 bases. This CDR3 has 18 residues. Germline V gene data show CDR1 as SGHVS and CDR2 as FNYEAQ. This chain's CDR3 is CASSLARGQAGDDQPQHF. In DNA form, the CDR3 reads TGTGCCAGCAGCTTAGCCCGAGGACAGGCCGGGGACGATCAGCCCCAGCATTTT.

This chain joins TRBV25-1 and TRBJ1-3; D might be TRBD1 (5 bases). From germline, CDR1 is MGHDK and CDR2 SYGVNS. V was pared by 4 bases and J by 1 base, with 11 bases between. The CDR3 totals 15 residues. CDR3 protein: CASSGQGPSGNTIYF. CDR3 nucleotides: TGTGCCAGCAGTGGTCAGGGTCCTTCTGGAAACACCATATATTTT. Variable domain in full (rest from reference TRBV25-1 and TRBJ1-3): EADIYQTPRYLVIGTGKKITLECSQTMGHDKMYWYQQDPGMELHLIHYSYGVNSTEKGDLSSESTVSRIRTEHFPLTLESARPSHTSQYLCASSGQGPSGNTIYFGEGSWLTVV.

This clone appeared a few times. This chain connects TRBV19 to TRBJ1-6; D gene unclear. CDR1 and CDR2 (germline): LNHDA, SQIVND (reference sequence). The CDR3 runs 16 residues. V was cut by 5 bases and J by 7 bases, with 18 bases left in between. The CDR3 sequence is CASSVSPLEVNSPLHF. The CDR3 bases are TGTGCCAGTAGTGTCTCACCCTTGGAGGTGAATTCACCCCTCCACTTT.

This chain connects TRBV28 to TRBJ2-5, with TRBD2 matching 11 bases. In germline, CDR1 is MDHEN, CDR2 SYDVKM. The CDR3 contains 15 residues. V gave up 3 bases and J gave up 5 bases; unmatched junction bases: 5. For the CDR3, the DNA is TGTGCCAGCAGTTTGCTAGCGGGAGGCTGGGAGACCCAGTACTTC. Residues: CASSLLAGGWETQYF. Complete variable domain (other parts from reference TRBV28 and TRBJ2-5): DVKVTQSSRYLVKRTGEKVFLECVQDMDHENMFWYRQDPGLGLRLIYFSYDVKMKEKGDIPEGYSVSREKKERFSLILESASTNQTSMYLCASSLLAGGWETQYFGPGTRLLVL.

The chain joins TRBV30 to TRBJ2-3; D perhaps matches TRBD2 (7 bases). V was clipped by 4 bases and J by 7 bases, with 15 bases between them. Germline V gene data show CDR1 as GTSNPN and CDR2 as SVGIG (reference sequence). The CDR3 has 13 residues. CDR3 in amino acids: CAWMGGRGNTQYF. The CDR3, as DNA: TGTGCCTGGATGGGGGGGCGAGGGAATACGCAGTATTTT. The whole variable domain, filled in from reference TRBV30 and TRBJ2-3, reads SQTIHQWPATLVQPVGSPLSLECTVEGTSNPNLYWYRQAAGRGLQLLFYSVGIGQISSEVPQNLSASRPQDRQFILSSKKLLLSDSGFYLCAWMGGRGNTQYFGPGTRLTVL.